This entry lists 20 T cell receptor beta chains sequenced from one sample in a study of cytomegalovirus exposure and HLA in healthy donors. Generated by immunoSEQ multiplex PCR, the TCRdb table keeps only in-frame clones and is missing some. The table lists about 78,000 clones, around 96% of them singletons. The material sequenced was PBMCs. All receptors derive from a man between 18 and 29 years old in good health and CMV-seropositive.

The gene calls are TRBV2 and TRBJ2-7; 7 bases map to TRBD1. The CDR3 has 13 residues. Germline V lookup: CDR1 SNHLY, CDR2 FYNNEI. The V gene end was trimmed by 9 bases and the J gene end by 4 bases; junction bases not matched to a gene: 9. The CDR3 region is CASKRQGRYEQYF. The CDR3 coding sequence is TGTGCCAGTAAACGACAGGGTCGATACGAGCAGTACTTC.

This clone was seen more than once but under ten times. This chain links TRBV10-1 with TRBJ1-5; no clear D. In germline, CDR1 is WNHNN, CDR2 SYGVQD (reference sequence). This CDR3 is 14 amino acids long. V dropped 5 bases and J dropped 7 bases, with 15 bases sitting between them. For the CDR3, the DNA is TGCGCCAGCAGTACCGAGGGTCGGGAGCAGCCCCAGCATTTT. Amino acid sequence: CASSTEGREQPQHF.

V usage is TRBV6-5 and J usage is TRBJ2-7; 9 nucleotides align to TRBD1. Germline-derived CDR1 and CDR2 are MNHEY and SVGAGI. J lost 5 bases, V lost 5 bases, and 10 bases had no gene match. The CDR3 contains 15 residues. CDR3 sequence (DNA): TGTGCCAGCAGTCGGCCCGGGACAGGGAACAACGAGCAGTACTTC. Residues: CASSRPGTGNNEQYF.

This chain links TRBV5-6 with TRBJ2-1; TRBD2 might be the D (6 bases). V lost 4 bases and J lost 3, with 8 bases in between. The CDR3 loop spans 13 amino acids. The germline CDR1 and CDR2 sequences are SGHDT and YYEEEE. For the CDR3, the DNA is TGTGCCAGCAGCGGCGGGATCTACAATGAGCAGTTCTTC. Translated: CASSGGIYNEQFF. Full variable domain (remainder filled in from reference TRBV5-6 and TRBJ2-1): DAGVTQSPTHLIKTRGQQVTLRCSPKSGHDTVSWYQQALGQGPQFIFQYYEEEERQRGNFPDRFSGHQFPNYSSELNVNALLLGDSALYLCASSGGIYNEQFFGPGTRLTVL.

The CDR3: CASSLAGASGYNEQFF. DNA of the CDR3: TGTGCCAGCAGCTTGGCCGGGGCTAGCGGCTACAATGAGCAGTTCTTC. This chain uses TRBV5-4 with TRBJ2-1; 7 bases fit TRBD2. Losses at the gene ends were 0 bases for V and 3 bases for J; bases not matched to a gene: 6. CDR3 length equals 16 residues. Germline V CDR1 and CDR2: SGHNT, YYREEE (reference sequence).

The CDR3 DNA sequence: TGCGCCAGCGTCCGCCGCGACTCCGGCGGTGAGCAGTTCTTC. It yields the protein CASVRRDSGGEQFF. The chain is built from TRBV5-1 and TRBJ2-1; D is unresolved. The germline V gene has CDR1 SGHRS and CDR2 YFSETQ. V dropped 7 bases and J dropped 9 bases, with 20 bases sitting between them. The CDR3 is made up of 14 amino acids. Based on the CDR3 plus reference TRBV5-1 and TRBJ2-1, the full variable domain is KAGVTQTPRYLIKTRGQQVTLSCSPISGHRSVSWYQQTPGQGLQFLFEYFSETQRNKGNFPGRFSGRQFSNSRSEMNVSTLELGDSALYLCASVRRDSGGEQFFGPGTRLTVL.

CDR3: CASHGAGLTDTQYF. CDR3 nucleotide sequence: TGTGCCAGCCATGGAGCAGGGCTCACAGATACGCAGTATTTT. This rearrangement joins TRBV27 to TRBJ2-3, with D tentatively TRBD1 (5 bases). There are 14 residues in the CDR3. Trimming removed 8 bases from V and 2 bases from J, with 14 bases in between. Germline V gene lookup returns CDR1 MNHEY and CDR2 SMNVEV (reference sequence).

The chain employs TRBV5-1 and TRBJ2-7, with TRBD1 matching 8 bases. The CDR3 runs to 13 residues. Per the germline V gene, CDR1 is SGHRS and CDR2 is YFSETQ. V lost 4 bases and J lost 3; bases outside the gene matches: 3. CDR3 sequence: CASSLGQVYEQYF. CDR3 sequence (DNA): TGCGCCAGCAGCCTGGGACAGGTCTACGAGCAGTACTTC.

This clone was recorded a few times. The chain uses TRBV6-5 and TRBJ2-7; 7 bases are a match to TRBD2. J gave up 6 bases and V 6 bases, and 11 bases lay outside the gene matches. This CDR3 contains 14 residues. The germline V gene has CDR1 MNHEY and CDR2 SVGAGI. The CDR3 loop is CASSPGTTQREQYF. CDR3 sequence (DNA): TGTGCCAGCAGCCCCGGGACTACCCAGCGCGAGCAGTACTTC.

The rearrangement links TRBV5-5 to TRBJ2-1; 8 bases are a match to TRBD1. Germline V gene sequence: CDR1 SGHKS, CDR2 YYEKEE (reference sequence). The CDR3 length is 17 residues. The V gene end was trimmed by 2 bases and the J gene end by 5 bases; junction bases not matched to a gene: 12. The DNA of the CDR3 is TGTGCCAGCAGCTTATATCCTCGCGACAGGGGCGACAATGAGCAGTTCTTC. Translating it yields CASSLYPRDRGDNEQFF.

The chain employs TRBV6-6 and TRBJ2-7; 9 bases are a match to TRBD2. The CDR3 loop spans 15 amino acids. Trimming removed 6 bases from V and 4 bases from J; junction bases left unmatched: 10. Germline V lookup: CDR1 MNHNY, CDR2 SVGAGI (reference sequence). In DNA, the CDR3 is TGTGCCAGCAGACGGACGACTAGCGGCCGATACGAGCAGTACTTC. Residues: CASRRTTSGRYEQYF.

V and J are TRBV30 and TRBJ1-2; TRBD1 aligns across 8 bases. Germline CDR1 reads GTSNPN; CDR2 reads SVGIG (reference sequence). CDR3 length: 14 amino acids. Trimming cost V 7 bases and J 4 bases; bases outside gene matches: 11. DNA of the CDR3: TGTGCCTACAACCGCGGACAGGGTAGCTATGGCTACACCTTC. Translating gives CAYNRGQGSYGYTF. Looking up the rest from reference TRBV30 and TRBJ1-2 gives the full variable domain: SQTIHQWPATLVQPVGSPLSLECTVEGTSNPNLYWYRQAAGRGLQLLFYSVGIGQISSEVPQNLSASRPQDRQFILSSKKLLLSDSGFYLCAYNRGQGSYGYTFGSGTRLTVV.

The CDR3 nucleotides read TGTGCCACCAGCAGAGTGGGCTCTGAAGCTTTCTTT. Translating it yields CATSRVGSEAFF. The genes are TRBV15 and TRBJ1-1; D is unclear. Germline assignment: CDR1 LNHNV and CDR2 YYDKDF (reference sequence). The V gene lost 1 base and the J gene lost 6 bases, with 6 bases spanning the gap. This CDR3 region has 12 residues.

The chain joins TRBV18 to TRBJ1-5; 8 nucleotides line up with TRBD1. CDR3 length: 15 amino acids. Losses at the gene ends were 5 bases for V and 2 bases for J; bases not matched to a gene: 5. The germline V gene encodes CDR1 KGHSH and CDR2 LQKENI. The CDR3: CASSGPGQGNQPQHF. The DNA for the CDR3 is TGTGCCAGCTCAGGACCGGGACAGGGCAATCAGCCCCAGCATTTT.

The V call is TRBV5-5, the J call TRBJ1-1, with a weak D call TRBD1 (6 bases). The V gene lost 4 bases and the J gene lost 7 bases, with 11 bases spanning the gap. CDR1 is SGHKS, CDR2 YYEKEE, per germline (reference sequence). This CDR3 is 12 amino acids long. The CDR3 coding sequence is TGTGCCAGCAGCGCTGGACAGAGTGAAGCTTTCTTT. Its protein product is CASSAGQSEAFF.

Points on this clone: Relative to the germline gene, one junction end is altered; a read error may explain this. The rearrangement links TRBV7-7 to TRBJ2-5, with D possibly TRBD1 on 5 matching bases. This CDR3 has 15 residues. Germline V CDR1 and CDR2: SSHAT, FNYEAQ (reference sequence). Written as DNA, the CDR3 is TGTGCTAGCAGCTTGAAAGACAGCCCCCAAGAGACCCAGTACTTC. This encodes CASSLKDSPQETQYF.

The rearrangement links TRBV9 to TRBJ2-2, with 10 bases lining up with TRBD1. Germline CDR1 and CDR2: SGDLS and YYNGEE. The V and J ends lost 3 bases and 9 bases, in that order; junction bases with no gene match: 8. The CDR3 covers 15 residues. In DNA form, the CDR3 reads TGTGCCAGCAGCGAGCCCGGGACAGGGGATAGGGAGCTGTTTTTT. It yields the protein CASSEPGTGDRELFF. Looking up the rest from reference TRBV9 and TRBJ2-2 gives the full variable domain: DSGVTQTPKHLITATGQRVTLRCSPRSGDLSVYWYQQSLDQGLQFLIQYYNGEERAKGNILERFSAQQFPDLHSELNLSSLELGDSALYFCASSEPGTGDRELFFGEGSRLTVL.

The table lists this clone with a count of one. The CDR3: CASSWDIETQYF. CDR3 nucleotides: TGTGCCTCCTCCTGGGACATTGAGACCCAGTACTTC. The chain joins TRBV6-1 to TRBJ2-5, with a possible D match to TRBD1 (6 bases). The V gene's germline CDR1 is MNHNS and CDR2 SASEGT. This CDR3 has 12 amino acids. The ends were cut back, 11 bases at V and 5 bases at J, with 15 bases in the middle.

V and J are TRBV11-3 and TRBJ1-1; D is unclear. The CDR3 spans 12 residues. Trimming left V 6 bases short and J 1 base short, with 6 bases between. Germline CDR1 reads SGHNT; CDR2 reads YENEEA. CDR3 sequence (DNA): TGTGCCAGCAGTACGGGGAACACTGAAGCTTTCTTT. Residues: CASSTGNTEAFF.

V is TRBV18 and J is TRBJ2-1; 13 bases align to TRBD2. The ends lost 3 bases at V and 7 bases at J; junction bases unmatched: 6. The CDR3 has 16 amino acids. CDR1 and CDR2 (germline): KGHSH, LQKENI. As DNA, the CDR3 is TGTGCCAGCTCACCCGAACTAGCGGGAGGGGAGAATGAGCAGTTCTTC. It specifies CASSPELAGGENEQFF.